Shown below are 13 T cell receptor beta chains from a single sample sequenced in a study of blood T cell repertoires in COVID-19. The repertoire was sequenced with immunoSEQ multiplex PCR; TCRdb's copy has only in-frame clones and lacks some. The sample lists around 130,000 clones, around 91% seen once, with roughly a quarter in the top ten. Sequenced material: peripheral blood. The receptors shown here come from a man in his 70s with active or convalescent COVID-19.

To note about this clone: Additional DNA sequences in this sample encode the identical CDR3. The chain recombines TRBV7-8 with TRBJ2-7; TRBD1 might be the D (6 bases). Germline V gene lookup returns CDR1 SGHVS and CDR2 FQNEAQ. The CDR3 sequence is 17 residues long. Trimming left V 2 bases short and J 3 bases short, with 20 bases between. Here the CDR3 DNA reads TGTGCCAGCAGCTTATTACCAGGACAGCCCGAGCGCTACGAGCAGTACTTC. The encoded protein is CASSLLPGQPERYEQYF.

J is TRBJ2-7 and V is TRBV12-3 or TRBV12-4, with D possibly being TRBD2 (6 bases). Trimming took 6 bases from V and 3 from J, leaving 12 bases between them. The CDR3 has 13 amino acids. CDR3 residues: CASSWGEGYEQYF. The CDR3, as DNA: TGTGCCAGCAGCTGGGGGGAAGGCTACGAGCAGTACTTC.

The gene calls are TRBV28 and TRBJ2-3; 7 positions match TRBD2. From germline, CDR1 is MDHEN and CDR2 SYDVKM. This CDR3 has 15 residues. V lost 6 bases to trimming and J lost 3 bases; unmatched junction nucleotides: 9. CDR3 residues: CASSRLADTTDTQYF. CDR3 DNA: TGTGCCAGCAGCCGACTAGCAGATACGACAGATACGCAGTATTTT. The complete variable domain, with remaining parts taken from reference TRBV28 and TRBJ2-3, reads DVKVTQSSRYLVKRTGEKVFLECVQDMDHENMFWYRQDPGLGLRLIYFSYDVKMKEKGDIPEGYSVSREKKERFSLILESASTNQTSMYLCASSRLADTTDTQYFGPGTRLTVL.

The chain is built from TRBV5-1 and TRBJ1-2; D gene unclear. The CDR3 spans 12 residues. Per the germline V gene, CDR1 is SGHRS and CDR2 is YFSETQ. V was cut by 2 bases and J by 1 base, with 3 bases left in between. CDR3 amino acids: CASSFSNYGYTF. CDR3 nucleotide sequence: TGCGCCAGCAGCTTTAGTAACTATGGCTACACCTTC.

The chain joins TRBV7-6 to TRBJ2-7; 8 positions match TRBD2. Germline V gene data show CDR1 as SGHVS and CDR2 as FNYEAQ. There are 17 residues in the CDR3. Germline trimming cut 2 bases from V and 3 bases from J; bases unmatched to any gene: 12. CDR3 DNA sequence: TGTGCCAGCAGCTTACGGGCCGCGCTAGCGGGCGGCTACGAGCAGTACTTC. Encoded protein: CASSLRAALAGGYEQYF.

This clone was observed once. The J gene is TRBJ2-3, the V gene TRBV28, with 8 bases matching TRBD2. Germline loops: CDR1 MDHEN, CDR2 SYDVKM. J gave up 6 bases and V 3 bases, and 14 bases lay outside the gene matches. CDR3 size: 17 residues. CDR3 protein: CASSFTPGGRRSDTQYF. DNA of the CDR3: TGTGCCAGCAGTTTCACCCCGGGAGGGAGGCGGTCCGATACGCAGTATTTT.

This chain uses TRBV28 with TRBJ2-1; 7 bases agree with TRBD2. This CDR3 spans 15 amino acids. V trimming: 10 bases; J trimming: 5 bases; junction bases outside the gene matches: 14. Germline V gene data show CDR1 as MDHEN and CDR2 as SYDVKM. The CDR3 DNA is TGTGCCACCCGACGGCGGGGGACCGTCAACAATGAGCAGTTCTTC. Translating gives CATRRRGTVNNEQFF.

This rearrangement joins TRBV2 to TRBJ1-4, with 10 bases matching TRBD1. The CDR3 covers 15 residues. Germline V gene sequence: CDR1 SNHLY, CDR2 FYNNEI. Losses at the gene ends were 8 bases for V and 4 bases for J; bases not matched to a gene: 7. The CDR3 loop is CASGRDRGNNEKLFF. The DNA for the CDR3 is TGTGCCAGCGGCAGGGACAGGGGAAATAATGAAAAACTGTTTTTT.

The CDR3 DNA follows: TGTGCCAGCAGTTTCGGCTACGGGGGGCAGACCCAGTACTTC. This encodes CASSFGYGGQTQYF. J is TRBJ2-5 and V is TRBV27, with a possible D match to TRBD2 (7 bases). CDR3 length: 14 amino acids. Germline V gives CDR1 MNHEY, CDR2 SMNVEV (reference sequence). Trimming took 3 bases from V and 6 from J, leaving 14 bases between them.

The rearrangement joins TRBV6-5 to TRBJ2-7, with 8 bases that match TRBD1. The CDR3 totals 15 residues. Trimming cost V 6 bases and J 1 base; bases outside gene matches: 8. The germline V gene encodes CDR1 MNHEY and CDR2 SVGAGI. DNA for the CDR3: TGTGCCAGCAGAGGTGACAGGGGTGCTTCCTACGAGCAGTACTTC. This sequence encodes CASRGDRGASYEQYF.

This clone was seen once. V and J are TRBV5-1 and TRBJ2-5; 8 bases are a match to TRBD1. Germline loops: CDR1 SGHRS, CDR2 YFSETQ. The J segment lost 3 bases and the V segment lost 4 bases, leaving 8 bases of the junction unmatched. The CDR3 is made up of 15 amino acids. CDR3 residues: CASSPTGVAKETQYF. The CDR3 region has the DNA TGCGCCAGCAGCCCGACAGGGGTGGCCAAAGAGACCCAGTACTTC. Together with reference TRBV5-1 and TRBJ2-5, the CDR3 gives the full variable domain: KAGVTQTPRYLIKTRGQQVTLSCSPISGHRSVSWYQQTPGQGLQFLFEYFSETQRNKGNFPGRFSGRQFSNSRSEMNVSTLELGDSALYLCASSPTGVAKETQYFGPGTRLLVL.

The chain couples TRBV7-8 to TRBJ2-6; D gene uncertain. The CDR3 contains 15 residues. The V end lost 2 bases, the J end lost 0 bases, and 5 bases lay between the germline ends. From germline, CDR1 is SGHVS and CDR2 FQNEAQ. The CDR3: CASSLWHSGANVLTF. The CDR3 bases are TGTGCCAGCAGCTTATGGCACTCTGGGGCCAACGTCCTGACTTTC.

This clone was observed once. J is TRBJ1-1 and V is TRBV18, with D possibly matching TRBD1 (5 bases). The CDR3 has 14 residues. Between the trimmed V and J ends, which lost 2 bases and 0 bases, there was a span of 7 bases. The germline V gene encodes CDR1 KGHSH and CDR2 LQKENI. The CDR3 spells CASSPGHLNTEAFF. The CDR3 DNA follows: TGTGCCAGCTCACCAGGACACCTGAACACTGAAGCTTTCTTT.